This TCR beta chain derives from a study of PD-1 blockade in classical Hodgkin lymphoma. About this clone: Its antigen remains unknown. Other DNA sequences in this sample translate to the same CDR3.

The V gene's germline CDR1 is MGHDK and CDR2 SYGVNS. This CDR3 has 12 residues. Deletions cut 6 bases from V and 4 bases from J, with 7 bases between. Notes on the study in general: Complete responders matched newly diagnosed patients in baseline diversity. With respect to the repertoire differences, their causes, possibly disease activity or prior therapy, remain undefined.

Using immunoSEQ multiplex PCR, the repertoire was profiled, and TCRdb retains in-frame clones only, with some absent. The sample lists nearly 20,000 clones, over 60% occurring once. Time point of the sample: cycle 4 day 1 (C4D1), after more than five weeks of nivolumab. Autologous stem cell transplantation was followed by relapse in every patient, and brentuximab vedotin exposure varied. The receptor comes from a human donor with classical Hodgkin lymphoma. The chain has TRBV25-1 and TRBJ1-5, with D tentatively TRBD1 (6 bases). This material consisted of peripheral blood mononuclear cells (PBMCs), taken before the fourth cycle of nivolumab. CDR3 nucleotide sequence: TGTGCCAGCAGAGGGGGAAATCAGCCCCAGCATTTT. It codes for CASRGGNQPQHF.